The 27 T cell receptor beta chains given below trace back to one sample, sequenced in a study of response to subunit inactivated influenza vaccine listed by TCRdb under 2018. Library preparation employed RT-PCR. Instrument on record: Illumina HiSeq 2500. The public reads were reprocessed in TCRdb via fastp at Q25 and MiXCR, keeping in-frame beta chains. When rows share a CDR3 protein, they turn into one entry using the most common DNA and genes. This sample has approximately 530,000 distinct CDR3 sequences in its table, and about 7.2% of those were observed once. The leading ten clones occupy under 15% of the sample. This specimen was PBMCs from blood, taken approximately 25 months after vaccination. The receptors were gathered from a man between 50 and 69 years old who received an inactivated influenza vaccine. Donor details come from another sample of the same person, matched by shared clones.

Ten or more counts support this clonotype. This chain connects TRBV12-3 or TRBV12-4 to TRBJ2-2, with D uncertain. The CDR3 has 15 amino acids. The V gene lost 6 bases and the J gene lost 2 bases, with 13 bases spanning the gap. The CDR3, as DNA: TGTGCCAGCAGCTTACGGCAGGCAAACACCGGGGAGCTGTTTTTT. It is translated as CASSLRQANTGELFF.

This clonotype has only a few counts. The rearrangement uses TRBV28 and TRBJ2-7, with 9 bases that match TRBD1. CDR1 is MDHEN, CDR2 SYDVKM, per germline. V lost 3 bases and J lost 6; bases outside the gene matches: 9. CDR3 length: 15 amino acids. The chain's CDR3 is CASSFYEGQGPEQYF. CDR3 nucleotides: TGTGCCAGCAGTTTCTATGAGGGACAGGGTCCCGAGCAGTACTTC.

This clonotype was detected many times. V usage is TRBV12-3 or TRBV12-4 and J usage is TRBJ1-4, with 9 bases matching TRBD1. J was trimmed by 6 bases and V by 3 bases; bases with no gene match: 2. This CDR3 spans 14 amino acids. The CDR3: CASSFRDRDEKLFF. The CDR3 nucleotides are TGTGCCAGCAGTTTCCGGGACAGGGATGAAAAACTGTTTTTT.

J is TRBJ2-1 and V is TRBV12-5; possibly TRBD2 for D (5 bases). The CDR3 sequence is 12 residues long. The germline V and J ends were trimmed by 6 bases and 9 bases, with 12 bases remaining between them. Germline CDR1 and CDR2: LGHNT and FRNRAP. CDR3 sequence: CASGQPGSEQFF. As DNA, the CDR3 is TGTGCTAGTGGGCAGCCGGGGAGTGAGCAGTTCTTC.

This chain connects TRBV5-4 to TRBJ2-3, with 8 bases matching TRBD2. Germline V gives CDR1 SGHNT, CDR2 YYREEE (reference sequence). Germline trimming cut 2 bases from V and 3 bases from J; bases unmatched to any gene: 5. The CDR3 has 15 amino acids. The CDR3 bases are TGTGCCAGCAGCTTCGGCGGCGGGGGGACAGATACGCAGTATTTT. Translation gives CASSFGGGGTDTQYF.

V usage is TRBV7-2 and J usage is TRBJ2-1; maybe TRBD2 (5 bases). The germline gives CDR1 SGHTA, CDR2 FQGNSA. The CDR3 spans 14 residues. The V gene lost 3 bases and the J gene lost 6 bases, with 12 bases spanning the gap. The CDR3 spells CASSFTGVINEQFF. The CDR3 DNA follows: TGTGCCAGCAGCTTCACCGGGGTCATCAATGAGCAGTTCTTC.

This clonotype was seen repeatedly, ten times or more. The chain recombines TRBV18 with TRBJ1-2; no definite D call. The CDR3 has 13 amino acids. The germline V gene encodes CDR1 KGHSH and CDR2 LQKENI. Trimming stripped 2 bases from V and 5 bases from J, with 9 bases between. The CDR3, as DNA: TGTGCCAGCTCACCATACTCGGAATATGGCTACACCTTC. It is translated as CASSPYSEYGYTF.

This clonotype has just a few counts. The rearrangement uses TRBV18 and TRBJ1-4, with D unresolved. The CDR3 covers 16 residues. In germline, CDR1 is KGHSH, CDR2 LQKENI. The V end was cut by 0 bases, the J end by 4 bases, with 12 bases between. For the CDR3, the DNA is TGTGCCAGCTCACCACCGTTAGGGCATGGTAATGAAAAACTGTTTTTT. Its translation: CASSPPLGHGNEKLFF.

This sequence joins TRBV20-1 and TRBJ1-2; 10 bases match TRBD1. V trimming: 5 bases; J trimming: 7 bases; junction bases outside the gene matches: 7. The CDR3 covers 13 residues. CDR1 DFQATT and CDR2 SNEGSKA come from the germline V gene (reference sequence). For the CDR3, the DNA is TGCAGTGCTCCGGACAGGGGGACTCGTGGCTACACCTTC. It encodes CSAPDRGTRGYTF.

This clonotype was seen ten or more times. The V and J genes are TRBV29-1 and TRBJ2-5; D is tentatively TRBD1 or TRBD2 (5 bases each). In germline, CDR1 is SQVTM, CDR2 ANQGSEA. The CDR3 covers 11 residues. Trimming shortened V by 7 bases and J by 4 bases, and 10 bases separated the two germline ends. The CDR3 DNA reads TGCAGCGCCAGGGACGGAGAGACCCAGTACTTC. Its translation is CSARDGETQYF.

This clonotype was counted between two and nine times. The genes are TRBV29-1 and TRBJ2-5; D remains unclear. The CDR3 is made up of 12 amino acids. Per germline, CDR1 SQVTM and CDR2 ANQGSEA. Trimming stripped 4 bases from V and 7 bases from J, with 13 bases between. DNA for the CDR3: TGCAGCGTTGCAGGTGCGATGGGGACCCAGTACTTC. This encodes CSVAGAMGTQYF.

J is TRBJ2-7 and V is TRBV4-2; TRBD2 matches 7 bases. The germline gives CDR1 LGHNA, CDR2 YNFKEQ. With 0 bases clipped from V and 2 bases from J, the junction kept 1 base outside the gene matches. The CDR3 runs to 14 residues. CDR3 residues: CASSQDGTTYEQYF. CDR3 DNA: TGTGCCAGCAGCCAAGATGGGACTACCTACGAGCAGTACTTC.

The V and J genes are TRBV20-1 and TRBJ2-3; 8 bases are a match to TRBD1. V dropped 5 bases and J dropped 3; count of bases not matched to a gene: 7. The CDR3 consists of 14 residues. Germline lookup yields CDR1 DFQATT and CDR2 SNEGSKA (reference sequence). In nucleotides, the CDR3 is TGCAGTGCTGAGTCAGGGGGCGCGACAGATACGCAGTATTTT. Translated, it gives CSAESGGATDTQYF.

This clonotype showed up many times. The V and J genes are TRBV29-1 and TRBJ2-5; TRBD2 matches 14 bases. The length of the CDR3 is 15 residues. With V trimmed by 6 bases and J by 2 bases, 5 bases remained unmatched. CDR1 and CDR2 from the germline V gene are SQVTM and ANQGSEA. The CDR3 spells CSVGGTSGGQETQYF. In DNA, the CDR3 is TGCAGCGTGGGCGGGACTAGCGGGGGACAAGAGACCCAGTACTTC.

This clonotype was seen a handful of times. The genes are TRBV20-1 and TRBJ2-3; D is possibly TRBD1 or TRBD2 (5 bases each). V gave up 3 bases and J gave up 2 bases, with 12 bases separating them. Germline loops: CDR1 DFQATT, CDR2 SNEGSKA (reference sequence). This CDR3 contains 14 residues. This chain's CDR3 is CSASRRDLTDTQYF. CDR3 DNA: TGCAGTGCTAGCCGACGGGACCTCACAGATACGCAGTATTTT.

The rearrangement joins TRBV6-1 to TRBJ1-3; D gene uncertain. The CDR3 has 16 amino acids. Germline V gene data show CDR1 as MNHNS and CDR2 as SASEGT. The ends were cut back, 5 bases at V and 0 bases at J, with 14 bases in the middle. The CDR3 reads CASSRASALSGNTIYF. The CDR3 bases are TGTGCCAGCAGTCGAGCTTCTGCACTCTCTGGAAACACCATATATTTT.

The rearrangement links TRBV10-3 to TRBJ1-5; tentatively, D is TRBD1 (5 bases). Per the germline V gene, CDR1 is ENHRY and CDR2 is SYGVKD. This CDR3 comprises 13 residues. Trimming shortened V by 8 bases and J by 5 bases, and 13 bases separated the two germline ends. The CDR3 bases are TGTGCCATCGGGGGGGACGCCGATCAGCCCCAGCATTTT. This translates into CAIGGDADQPQHF.

This clonotype was seen just once. This chain links TRBV2 with TRBJ2-1, with 8 bases identical to TRBD2. CDR1 is SNHLY, CDR2 FYNNEI, per germline. V lost 7 bases to trimming and J lost 7 bases; unmatched junction nucleotides: 12. The CDR3 loop spans 15 amino acids. The CDR3 region is CASNPSGGGENEQFF. Here the CDR3 DNA reads TGTGCCAGCAACCCGAGCGGGGGTGGGGAGAATGAGCAGTTCTTC.

CDR3 coding DNA: TGTGCCATCAAAGGGACTTATGAAAGAGAGACCCAGTACTTC. Translating it yields CAIKGTYERETQYF. The chain joins TRBV10-3 to TRBJ2-5, with D perhaps TRBD2 (6 bases). This CDR3 spans 14 amino acids. Per the germline V gene, CDR1 is ENHRY and CDR2 is SYGVKD. Trimming cost V 7 bases and J 4 bases, with 16 bases left between them.

The CDR3 DNA reads as TGCGCCAGCAGCCAAGACCCCGGGACAGGGTCCCCATTGGAAAACATTCAGTACTTC. This codes for CASSQDPGTGSPLENIQYF. The rearrangement links TRBV4-1 to TRBJ2-4; TRBD1 agrees at 9 bases. CDR3 length equals 19 residues. Per germline, CDR1 MGHRA and CDR2 YSYEKL. Unmatched junction bases numbered 14, after V lost 0 bases and J lost 5 bases.

This clonotype has at least ten counts. J is TRBJ1-5 and V is TRBV20-1, with TRBD1 matching over 8 bases. V lost 6 bases to trimming and J lost 2 bases; unmatched junction nucleotides: 6. From germline, CDR1 is DFQATT and CDR2 SNEGSKA (reference sequence). This CDR3 has 14 amino acids. The CDR3 sequence: CSAPRGPGNQPQHF. The CDR3 DNA reads TGCAGTGCACCCAGGGGGCCGGGCAATCAGCCCCAGCATTTT.

The chain joins TRBV20-1 to TRBJ2-1, with TRBD2 as a possible D gene (5 bases). Germline values: CDR1 DFQATT, CDR2 SNEGSKA (reference sequence). The CDR3 spans 13 residues. Here the CDR3 DNA reads TGCAGCCCTAGACGGGAAGGAACATATGAGCAGTTCTTC. The encoded protein is CSPRREGTYEQFF.

This clonotype was counted many times. The J gene is TRBJ1-5, the V gene TRBV12-3 or TRBV12-4; D is unclear. Between the trimmed V and J ends, which lost 2 bases and 1 base, there was a span of 9 bases. The CDR3 extends over 15 amino acids. The CDR3 DNA reads TGTGCCAGCAGTTTACGGGGTCTCAGCAATCAGCCCCAGCATTTT. Its protein product is CASSLRGLSNQPQHF.

This clonotype has a count of ten or more. The chain carries TRBV7-9 and TRBJ2-5; TRBD2 matches 9 bases. Germline V gives CDR1 SEHNR, CDR2 FQNEAQ (reference sequence). With V trimmed by 6 bases and J by 0 bases, 5 bases remained unmatched. The CDR3 extends over 15 amino acids. CDR3 region: CASRRGLADQETQYF. CDR3 sequence (DNA): TGTGCCAGCAGACGGGGACTAGCAGACCAAGAGACCCAGTACTTC.

This clonotype was seen at least ten times. The J gene is TRBJ2-7, the V gene TRBV18; D is unresolved. Germline CDR1 is KGHSH and CDR2 is LQKENI. V was clipped by 0 bases and J by 5 bases, with 17 bases between them. The CDR3 length is 16 residues. Written as DNA, the CDR3 is TGTGCCAGCTCACCACCGGGCCATCCTAGTACGGACGAGCAGTACTTC. Encoded protein: CASSPPGHPSTDEQYF. The full variable domain, in which reference TRBV18 and TRBJ2-7 provide the parts outside the CDR3, is NAGVMQNPRHLVRRRGQEARLRCSPMKGHSHVYWYRQLPEEGLKFMVYLQKENIIDESGMPKERFSAEFPKEGPSILRIQQVVRGDSAAYFCASSPPGHPSTDEQYFGPGTRLTVT.

The V and J genes are TRBV4-3 and TRBJ2-1, with 10 bases aligning to TRBD2. The V gene end was trimmed by 1 base and the J gene end by 6 bases; junction bases not matched to a gene: 9. The length of the CDR3 is 17 residues. Looked up from germline, CDR1 is LGHNA and CDR2 is YSLEER. This CDR3 reads CASSQVTGTSAGNEQFF. CDR3 DNA: TGCGCCAGCAGCCAAGTCACCGGGACTAGCGCCGGCAATGAGCAGTTCTTC.

In this sample, this clonotype turned up many times. The V call is TRBV3-1, the J call TRBJ1-3; D remains unclear. This CDR3 contains 15 residues. V was shortened by 5 bases and J by 4 bases, with 15 bases between the two germline ends. Germline CDR1 LGHDT, CDR2 YNNKEL (reference sequence). The DNA of the CDR3 is TGTGCCAGCAGCGCCTCTTGGGCTGGAGGAAACACCATATATTTT. Translation gives CASSASWAGGNTIYF.